The present entry profiles one T cell receptor (beta chain) with its context. Its matching antigen is unknown. The donors were part of the 120-subject validation cohort, which stood apart from the approximately 670-subject first cohort. The data were taken from a study of cytomegalovirus exposure and HLA in healthy donors. Study results and limitations: Later, an analysis found that TCR clusters from the first cohort tended to co-occur in the roughly 120 validation repertoires.

Generated by immunoSEQ multiplex PCR, the TCRdb table keeps only in-frame clones and is missing some. Among 180,000 or so clones listed, 75% to 85% were seen once. This TCR was sampled from a woman aged 25 to 45 in good health and CMV-seropositive. Sequencing input: PBMCs.

CDR3 nucleotides: TGTGCCAGCAGCTTAGAGGACTACCCGGAGCAGTTCTTC. This codes for CASSLEDYPEQFF. V usage is TRBV7-9 and J usage is TRBJ2-1, with D perhaps matching TRBD2 (6 bases). This CDR3 has 13 amino acids. Trimming left V 1 base short and J 10 bases short, with 11 bases between. Germline loops: CDR1 SEHNR, CDR2 FQNEAQ (reference sequence).